This T cell receptor (beta chain) was recorded in a study of tumor-infiltrating lymphocytes in primary liver carcinoma. Study in general: Each sample had roughly 3.65 to 8 million productive TCRbeta reads regardless of tissue type.

Unsorted bulk tissue of roughly 18-32 mg yielded co-extracted RNA and DNA. Germline V gives CDR1 SQVTM, CDR2 ANQGSEA. The germline V and J ends were trimmed by 5 bases and 8 bases, with 19 bases remaining between them. This CDR3 region has 14 residues. This clonotype is labeled as medium-sized. From approximately 500 ng total RNA, TCR beta cDNA was generated with a primer in the constant region. TCR beta libraries came from three nested multiplex PCR rounds using slightly modified ARM-PCR. Amplification in the first two PCR rounds was performed using TRBV1-TRBV30 forward primers and a C-beta reverse primer for approximately 10 cycles each. TCRdb passed the multiplex PCR reads through MiXCR, listing each CDR3 protein once. The table includes 50,000 or so distinct CDR3 sequences, about 77% detected once.

The sequencing sample was made of liver tumor tissue from sampling region 5. The subset denotes: tumor region T5, tumor centre. The genes are TRBV29-1 and TRBJ2-1, with D perhaps TRBD2 (6 bases). This clonotype was obtained from a man aged 35 to 55 with primary liver carcinoma and hepatitis B virus infection. Written as DNA, the CDR3 is TGCAGCGTTATTGGCGGGACGGGTAGGGATGAGCAGTTCTTC. Amino acid sequence: CSVIGGTGRDEQFF.